This entry lists 18 T cell receptor beta chains sequenced from one sample in a study of T-cell memory formation after mild COVID-19. TCRdb passed the 5' RACE reads through MiXCR, listing each CDR3 protein once. The sample consists of roughly 68,000 distinct CDR3 sequences, 15% to 20% of them appearing once. Sequencing used PBMCs or a T cell subset sorted from them (not recorded which). These receptors were obtained from an adult woman who had mild COVID-19 (a few samples of this study predate the infection). Cell type and time point are not known.

The genes are TRBV24-1 and TRBJ2-1, with TRBD2 identical over 12 bases. The germline CDR1 and CDR2 sequences are KGHDR and SFDVKD. The CDR3 runs 15 residues. Losses at the gene ends were 4 bases for V and 9 bases for J; bases not matched to a gene: 6. The CDR3 reads CATSDRLAGDSEQFF. DNA for the CDR3: TGTGCCACCAGTGACCGACTAGCGGGGGACAGTGAGCAGTTCTTC.

The table lists this clonotype with a few counts. The V gene is TRBV9, the J gene TRBJ2-7, with 10 nucleotides matching TRBD1. The CDR3 has 15 residues. Germline CDR1 reads SGDLS; CDR2 reads YYNGEE. Unmatched junction bases numbered 9, after V lost 3 bases and J lost 6 bases. The CDR3 sequence is CASSASGTGVGEQYF. DNA for the CDR3: TGTGCCAGCAGCGCATCCGGGACAGGGGTCGGCGAGCAGTACTTC.

This clonotype was seen a few times. V and J are TRBV12-3 or TRBV12-4 and TRBJ2-7; 11 nucleotides match TRBD1. V was clipped by 6 bases and J by 0 bases; unmatched bases: 10. This CDR3 spans 17 amino acids. The DNA for the CDR3 is TGTGCCAGCAGCCGTCCCGGGACAGGGGGGATCTCCTACGAGCAGTACTTC. Protein sequence: CASSRPGTGGISYEQYF.

The genes are TRBV9 and TRBJ2-1; TRBD1 matches at 7 bases. Germline-derived CDR1 and CDR2 are SGDLS and YYNGEE. V shed 0 bases and J 4 bases; nucleotides not matched to a gene: 4. CDR3 size: 15 residues. The CDR3 here is CASSVGDRVYNEQFF. The CDR3 DNA reads as TGTGCCAGCAGCGTAGGAGACAGGGTGTACAATGAGCAGTTCTTC.

The rearrangement links TRBV5-1 to TRBJ2-1; TRBD2 agrees at 8 bases. Germline CDR1 reads SGHRS; CDR2 reads YFSETQ. The CDR3 sequence is 15 residues long. The V segment lost 0 bases and the J segment 2 bases; nucleotides outside the gene matches: 1. CDR3 nucleotides: TGCGCCAGCAGCTTGGAAGCGGGGGCCTACAATGAGCAGTTCTTC. Protein sequence: CASSLEAGAYNEQFF.

This clonotype appeared a few times. The chain combines TRBV7-9 with TRBJ2-5; D uncertain. V shed 1 base and J shed 7 bases, with 7 bases lying between them. The CDR3 is 12 residues long. Germline V gives CDR1 SEHNR, CDR2 FQNEAQ (reference sequence). The CDR3 loop reads CASSLDGGTQYF. Here the CDR3 DNA reads TGTGCCAGCAGCTTAGACGGTGGGACCCAGTACTTC.

This clonotype was observed a few times. The chain is built from TRBV15 and TRBJ2-7; D is uncertain. CDR3 length: 13 residues. Germline-derived CDR1 and CDR2 are LNHNV and YYDKDF (reference sequence). V dropped 0 bases and J dropped 3 bases, with 6 bases sitting between them. CDR3 bases: TGTGCCACCAGCAGAGAGGCCAGCTACGAGCAGTACTTC. This sequence encodes CATSREASYEQYF.

This clonotype occurred a few times. The chain combines TRBV6-2 or TRBV6-3 with TRBJ2-7; D ambiguous. This CDR3 has 12 residues. Germline V gene data show CDR1 as MNHEY and CDR2 as SVGEGT. Trimming removed 5 bases at V and 3 bases at J, with 8 bases between. DNA for the CDR3: TGTGCCAGCAGTGCCAGTCACTACGAGCAGTACTTC. Protein sequence: CASSASHYEQYF.

The chain links TRBV5-1 to TRBJ2-7; D gene ambiguous. The CDR3 spans 13 residues. V lost 4 bases to trimming and J lost 5 bases, with 13 bases between them. Looked up from germline, CDR1 is SGHRS and CDR2 is YFSETQ. Here the CDR3 reads CASSTGVSNEQYF. Written as DNA, the CDR3 is TGCGCCAGCAGCACTGGGGTGAGCAACGAGCAGTACTTC. Together with reference TRBV5-1 and TRBJ2-7, the CDR3 gives the full variable domain: KAGVTQTPRYLIKTRGQQVTLSCSPISGHRSVSWYQQTPGQGLQFLFEYFSETQRNKGNFPGRFSGRQFSNSRSEMNVSTLELGDSALYLCASSTGVSNEQYFGPGTRLTVT.

The rearrangement links TRBV7-6 to TRBJ1-1; D is possibly TRBD1 (6 bases). V lost 6 bases and J lost 5, with 13 bases in between. The CDR3 runs 13 residues. From germline, CDR1 is SGHVS and CDR2 FNYEAQ. The CDR3 spells CASSTGPWTEAFF. In DNA, the CDR3 is TGTGCCAGCAGTACAGGGCCTTGGACTGAAGCTTTCTTT. Filled out from reference TRBV7-6 and TRBJ1-1, the complete variable domain reads GAGVSQSPRYKVTKRGQDVALRCDPISGHVSLYWYRQALGQGPEFLTYFNYEAQQDKSGLPNDRFSAERPEGSISTLTIQRTEQRDSAMYRCASSTGPWTEAFFGQGTRLTVV.

The table lists this clonotype with a few counts. The chain employs TRBV28 and TRBJ2-7; 7 bases align to TRBD1. Losses at the gene ends were 4 bases for V and 5 bases for J; bases not matched to a gene: 5. CDR1 is MDHEN and CDR2 is SYDVKM in the germline V gene. The CDR3 covers 13 residues. CDR3 nucleotide sequence: TGTGCCAGCAGTTCGCCGACAGGGAACGAGCAGTACTTC. This sequence encodes CASSSPTGNEQYF.

This chain links TRBV27 with TRBJ1-4, with TRBD1 matching over 10 bases. The CDR3 has 14 amino acids. The germline V gene has CDR1 MNHEY and CDR2 SMNVEV (reference sequence). V shed 3 bases and J 8 bases; nucleotides not matched to a gene: 3. The CDR3 is CASSLTGGREKLFF. DNA for the CDR3: TGTGCCAGCAGTTTGACAGGGGGCCGGGAAAAACTGTTTTTT.

This clonotype came up a few times. J is TRBJ2-6 and V is TRBV9, with 8 bases identical to TRBD2. Looked up from germline, CDR1 is SGDLS and CDR2 is YYNGEE. V lost 1 base to trimming and J lost 4 bases; unmatched junction nucleotides: 10. CDR3 length: 18 amino acids. CDR3 protein: CASSVSFREGAGANVLTF. CDR3 sequence (DNA): TGTGCCAGCAGCGTATCGTTTCGGGAGGGCGCCGGGGCCAACGTCCTGACTTTC. Supplemented by reference TRBV9 and TRBJ2-6, the full variable domain reads DSGVTQTPKHLITATGQRVTLRCSPRSGDLSVYWYQQSLDQGLQFLIQYYNGEERAKGNILERFSAQQFPDLHSELNLSSLELGDSALYFCASSVSFREGAGANVLTFGAGSRLTVL.

The chain has TRBV6-2 or TRBV6-3 and TRBJ2-4; 8 bases match TRBD1. The germline gives CDR1 MNHEY, CDR2 SVGEGT. V was clipped by 6 bases and J by 3 bases; unmatched bases: 1. There are 13 residues in the CDR3. As DNA, the CDR3 is TGTGCCAGCAGCGGGACAGGCAAAAACATTCAGTACTTC. This sequence encodes CASSGTGKNIQYF.

This clonotype has just a few counts. V is TRBV7-9 and J is TRBJ2-7; 10 bases fit TRBD2. The germline V gene has CDR1 SEHNR and CDR2 FQNEAQ (reference sequence). Trimming removed 5 bases from V and 3 bases from J; junction bases left unmatched: 13. This CDR3 is 17 amino acids long. CDR3 protein: CASSLGLAGVAFYEQYF. For the CDR3, the DNA is TGTGCCAGCAGCCTGGGGCTAGCGGGAGTGGCGTTCTACGAGCAGTACTTC.

This clonotype was detected many times. The V and J genes are TRBV7-9 and TRBJ2-7; the D is unclear. The V gene lost 1 base and the J gene lost 0 bases, with 13 bases spanning the gap. The CDR3 has 16 residues. Germline V gene sequence: CDR1 SEHNR, CDR2 FQNEAQ (reference sequence). CDR3 coding DNA: TGTGCCAGCAGCTTAGAGGCAGGAATTCTCTCCTACGAGCAGTACTTC. Protein: CASSLEAGILSYEQYF.

This clonotype occurred many times. The chain combines TRBV7-9 with TRBJ2-7, with D hard to call. The V end was cut by 5 bases, the J end by 3 bases, with 14 bases between. The germline gives CDR1 SEHNR, CDR2 FQNEAQ (reference sequence). The CDR3 runs to 14 residues. The CDR3 sequence is CASSDGRAGYEQYF. The CDR3 DNA follows: TGTGCCAGCAGCGACGGTAGGGCAGGCTACGAGCAGTACTTC.

This chain connects TRBV6-6 to TRBJ2-7, with D possibly matching TRBD1 (6 bases). Germline CDR1 reads MNHNY; CDR2 reads SVGAGI (reference sequence). CDR3 length equals 11 residues. V lost 3 bases and J 7 bases, leaving 7 bases between the germline ends. CDR3 residues: CASSYQGEQYF. The CDR3 nucleotides are TGTGCCAGCAGTTATCAGGGGGAGCAGTACTTC.